The present TCR beta chain was sequenced within a study of shared clonotypes between healthy human individuals. Study results and limitations: It was expected that sequencing depth would affect clonotype sharing among donors.

Unsorted PBMC contributed 250 to 300 ng DNA, tens of thousands of T cell genomes, to each replicate PCR. The table came from immunoSEQ multiplex PCR; TCRdb's copy has only in-frame clones and leaves some out. The sample has some 490,000 clones, approximately 80% seen once. CDR1 and CDR2 from the germline V gene are LGHNA and YNFKEQ. This CDR3 is 14 amino acids long. Trimming at V came to 6 bases and at J to 1 base, leaving 0 bases not matched to a gene. Remarks on this clone: The antigen remains unidentified.

When samples were unsorted, approximately 90 million PBMCs were used for genomic DNA. The sample comprised PBMCs. The origin of this receptor is a woman aged 40 to 50 in good health. Some clones in this sample may be carry-over from other donors' samples. The rearrangement uses TRBV4-2 and TRBJ2-2; 9 positions match TRBD2. CDR3 residues: CASRTSGNTGELFF. CDR3 coding DNA: TGTGCCAGCAGGACTAGCGGGAACACCGGGGAGCTGTTTTTT.